This entry lists 22 T cell receptor beta chains sequenced from one sample in a study of OX40 agonist ivuxolimab in advanced cancers. Data came from immunoSEQ multiplex PCR; TCRdb stores just in-frame clones and leaves some out. The repertoire consists of tens of thousands of clones, with about nine tenths occurring once and the leading ten covering around 13%. The input for sequencing was CD4+ or CD8+ T cells sorted from blood, taken in a trial of the OX40 agonist ivuxolimab. The receptors stem from an adult with an advanced solid tumor such as melanoma, head and neck, liver or kidney cancer.

This chain connects TRBV19 to TRBJ1-2, with D perhaps matching TRBD1 (5 bases). Deletions cut 5 bases from V and 7 bases from J, with 29 bases between. Germline loops: CDR1 LNHDA, CDR2 SQIVND (reference sequence). This CDR3 is 18 amino acids long. CDR3 loop: CASSHFRRGLRQGPGYTF. In nucleotides, the CDR3 is TGTGCCAGTAGTCACTTCCGCCGAGGGTTGCGGCAGGGACCTGGCTACACCTTC.

This chain joins TRBV5-4 and TRBJ2-5; the D is unclear. Trimming took off 0 bases at V and 5 bases at J, with 11 bases between the two ends. CDR1 SGHNT and CDR2 YYREEE come from the germline V gene (reference sequence). The CDR3 contains 14 residues. The CDR3 nucleotides are TGTGCCAGCAGCTTGGTCCCGGATGCCGAGACCCAGTACTTC. It is translated as CASSLVPDAETQYF.

The chain is built from TRBV7-9 and TRBJ1-4; D remains ambiguous. Germline CDR1 and CDR2: SEHNR and FQNEAQ (reference sequence). V shed 0 bases and J shed 8 bases, with 19 bases lying between them. The CDR3 spans 17 residues. The CDR3 is CASSLALSWSVGEKLFF. The CDR3 nucleotides are TGTGCCAGCAGCTTAGCGCTTTCATGGTCGGTCGGCGAAAAACTGTTTTTT.

With regard to this clone: Distinct nucleotide sequences in the sample also encode this CDR3. Written as DNA, the CDR3 is TGTGCCAGCAGCTTTCCTCAGGGGGGGGGCTACACCTTC. The encoded protein is CASSFPQGGGYTF. The rearrangement joins TRBV7-9 to TRBJ1-2, with 7 bases matching TRBD1. CDR1 is SEHNR, CDR2 FQNEAQ, per germline (reference sequence). This CDR3 contains 13 residues. Trimming took 3 bases from V and 8 from J; bases not matched to a gene: 6.

The chain couples TRBV19 to TRBJ2-7, with D perhaps given as TRBD1 or TRBD2 (5 bases each). V lost 3 bases and J lost 3, with 9 bases in between. The CDR3 is made up of 13 amino acids. Germline V gene data show CDR1 as LNHDA and CDR2 as SQIVND (reference sequence). The CDR3 coding sequence is TGTGCCAGTAGTATCGGGACCGGCTACGAGCAGTACTTC. It encodes CASSIGTGYEQYF.

J is TRBJ2-3 and V is TRBV9; TRBD2 matches 8 bases. There are 16 residues in the CDR3. V trimming: 0 bases; J trimming: 4 bases; junction bases outside the gene matches: 7. The germline V gene encodes CDR1 SGDLS and CDR2 YYNGEE. The CDR3 protein is CASSVDAGGGADTQYF. CDR3 sequence (DNA): TGTGCCAGCAGCGTAGATGCGGGGGGAGGGGCAGATACGCAGTATTTT.

This clone showed up just a few times. The genes are TRBV6-6 and TRBJ1-2; 7 bases align to TRBD1. Looked up from germline, CDR1 is MNHNY and CDR2 is SVGAGI (reference sequence). The ends lost 8 bases at V and 4 bases at J; junction bases unmatched: 7. CDR3 length: 13 amino acids. The CDR3 DNA is TGTGCCAGCGGAAAGGGGGCGATCTATGGCTACACCTTC. This codes for CASGKGAIYGYTF.

The chain has TRBV7-9 and TRBJ2-3; 7 nucleotides line up with TRBD2. The CDR3 consists of 14 residues. Germline CDR1 reads SEHNR; CDR2 reads FQNEAQ (reference sequence). Trimming at V came to 3 bases and at J to 5 bases, leaving 5 bases not matched to a gene. The CDR3 sequence is CASSLGGGIDTQYF. Written as DNA, the CDR3 is TGTGCCAGCAGCTTGGGCGGGGGTATAGATACGCAGTATTTT.

The rearrangement joins TRBV5-1 to TRBJ2-5; 7 nucleotides align to TRBD2. J lost 3 bases, V lost 2 bases, and 4 bases had no gene match. Germline V lookup: CDR1 SGHRS, CDR2 YFSETQ. The CDR3 loop spans 14 amino acids. The CDR3 spells CASSFGLAEETQYF. The CDR3 coding sequence is TGCGCCAGCAGCTTCGGGCTAGCGGAAGAGACCCAGTACTTC.

The chain joins TRBV29-1 to TRBJ2-5; 7 nucleotides align to TRBD2. Germline lookup yields CDR1 SQVTM and CDR2 ANQGSEA. This CDR3 contains 16 residues. V dropped 1 base and J dropped 4; count of bases not matched to a gene: 12. The chain's CDR3 is CSVEAIGGGSGETQYF. The DNA for the CDR3 is TGCAGCGTTGAAGCTATCGGGGGAGGGTCGGGAGAGACCCAGTACTTC.

This chain joins TRBV27 and TRBJ1-5, with D unclear. There are 15 residues in the CDR3. Trimming left V 5 bases short and J 11 bases short, with 22 bases between. Germline CDR1 is MNHEY and CDR2 is SMNVEV (reference sequence). The CDR3 DNA reads TGTGCCAGCAGTCCCATTATGGCCGCGGTATCGGCCCAGCATTTT. Its translation: CASSPIMAAVSAQHF.

The V and J genes are TRBV11-1 and TRBJ1-2; the match to TRBD1 covers 9 bases. CDR3 length equals 15 residues. Germline V gene lookup returns CDR1 SGHAT and CDR2 FQDESV (reference sequence). J gave up 1 base and V 5 bases, and 5 bases lay outside the gene matches. The CDR3: CASSLDRGGNYGYTF. Written as DNA, the CDR3 is TGTGCCAGCAGCCTGGACAGGGGTGGTAACTATGGCTACACCTTC.

This clone appeared once. The same CDR3 arises from other DNA sequences in this sample as well. Written as DNA, the CDR3 is TGCGCCAGCAGCCAAGATCCCCCTCAGCCGGAGGGCTTAACAGATACGCAGTATTTT. This sequence encodes CASSQDPPQPEGLTDTQYF. The chain employs TRBV4-1 and TRBJ2-3; TRBD2 is a possible D gene (6 bases). The CDR3 loop spans 19 amino acids. V dropped 0 bases and J dropped 3 bases, with 22 bases sitting between them. Germline V gene lookup returns CDR1 MGHRA and CDR2 YSYEKL.

The chain couples TRBV2 to TRBJ2-3, with a possible D match to TRBD1 (6 bases). Trimming took off 4 bases at V and 8 bases at J, with 16 bases between the two ends. Germline V gene lookup returns CDR1 SNHLY and CDR2 FYNNEI. The CDR3 covers 14 residues. CDR3 sequence reads: CASSGQGRIGTQYF. The DNA for the CDR3 is TGTGCCAGCAGTGGGCAGGGGAGAATAGGTACGCAGTATTTT.

The chain recombines TRBV19 with TRBJ1-2; no definite D call. Trimming stripped 3 bases from V and 0 bases from J, with 11 bases between. The length of the CDR3 is 15 residues. The germline V gene has CDR1 LNHDA and CDR2 SQIVND (reference sequence). The CDR3 is CASSIKIGTNYGYTF. For the CDR3, the DNA is TGTGCCAGTAGTATTAAGATCGGAACTAACTATGGCTACACCTTC. Based on the CDR3 plus reference TRBV19 and TRBJ1-2, the full variable domain is DGGITQSPKYLFRKEGQNVTLSCEQNLNHDAMYWYRQDPGQGLRLIYYSQIVNDFQKGDIAEGYSVSREKKESFPLTVTSAQKNPTAFYLCASSIKIGTNYGYTFGSGTRLTVV.

V and J are TRBV2 and TRBJ2-6, with a possible D match to TRBD1 (5 bases). Germline V gives CDR1 SNHLY, CDR2 FYNNEI. The germline V and J ends were trimmed by 11 bases and 1 base, with 9 bases remaining between them. This CDR3 comprises 13 residues. CDR3 region: CAVDSSGANVLTF. The CDR3 DNA is TGTGCCGTCGACAGTTCTGGGGCCAACGTCCTGACTTTC.

This chain links TRBV10-3 with TRBJ1-5; D gene uncertain. This CDR3 contains 13 residues. Deletions cut 6 bases from V and 5 bases from J, with 11 bases between. Germline lookup yields CDR1 ENHRY and CDR2 SYGVKD. The DNA for the CDR3 is TGTGCCATCAGGTACGGCGGGGATCAGCCCCAGCATTTT. Translating it yields CAIRYGGDQPQHF.

The rearrangement links TRBV7-9 to TRBJ1-1; D gene uncertain. CDR3 size: 14 residues. Germline V CDR1 and CDR2: SEHNR, FQNEAQ (reference sequence). Trimming stripped 1 base from V and 8 bases from J, with 14 bases between. Here the CDR3 reads CASSLVWTAGEAFF. Here the CDR3 DNA reads TGTGCCAGCAGCTTAGTATGGACGGCAGGAGAAGCTTTCTTT.

The chain has TRBV5-6 and TRBJ2-1; D call uncertain. V shed 3 bases and J shed 0 bases, with 13 bases lying between them. This CDR3 region has 16 residues. Germline CDR1 reads SGHDT; CDR2 reads YYEEEE. CDR3 protein: CASSSPFAYSYNEQFF. The CDR3 nucleotides read TGTGCCAGCAGCTCCCCCTTTGCCTACTCCTACAATGAGCAGTTCTTC.

Points on this clone: A read error may account for a junction end that differs from germline. The chain links TRBV5-1 to TRBJ1-2; unclear D gene. CDR1 and CDR2 (germline): SGHRS, YFSETQ. The CDR3 length is 13 residues. The CDR3 DNA sequence: TGTGCCAGCAGCTTTCCAGCTGGAGGGGGCTACACCTTC. Protein: CASSFPAGGGYTF.

CDR3 nucleotides: TGTGCCAGCACAAAAGAGACCCAGTACTTC. Translated: CASTKETQYF. This rearrangement joins TRBV7-3 to TRBJ2-5, with D hard to call. The CDR3 length is 10 residues. V lost 7 bases to trimming and J lost 3 bases, with 3 bases between them. Germline lookup yields CDR1 SGHTA and CDR2 FQGTGA.

The chain joins TRBV5-1 to TRBJ2-1; perhaps TRBD2 as D (5 bases). The V end lost 0 bases, the J end lost 1 base, and 14 bases lay between the germline ends. The CDR3 runs to 17 residues. CDR1 is SGHRS and CDR2 is YFSETQ in the germline V gene. The CDR3 spells CASSLARRASSYNEQFF. In nucleotides, the CDR3 is TGCGCCAGCAGCTTGGCCCGGCGGGCCTCTTCCTACAATGAGCAGTTCTTC. The full variable domain, with the rest looked up from reference TRBV5-1 and TRBJ2-1, is KAGVTQTPRYLIKTRGQQVTLSCSPISGHRSVSWYQQTPGQGLQFLFEYFSETQRNKGNFPGRFSGRQFSNSRSEMNVSTLELGDSALYLCASSLARRASSYNEQFFGPGTRLTVL.